Following are 6 T cell receptor beta chains from one sample sequenced in a study of cytotoxic CD8 clonotypes in ibrutinib-treated CLL. This table comes from immunoSEQ multiplex PCR, and its TCRdb copy is limited to in-frame clones, with some not included. Among roughly 220,000 clones listed, about 75% were seen once. The specimen was PBMCs, collected after 12 months of ibrutinib treatment. The source of these receptors is a human donor with chronic lymphocytic leukemia.

The rearrangement joins TRBV15 to TRBJ2-1, with 7 bases matching TRBD1. In germline, CDR1 is LNHNV, CDR2 YYDKDF (reference sequence). V was pared by 4 bases and J by 3 bases, with 3 bases of the junction left unmatched. This CDR3 has 14 residues. The CDR3: CATSNRDSYNEQFF. In nucleotides, the CDR3 is TGTGCCACCAGCAACCGGGACAGCTACAATGAGCAGTTCTTC.

The V call is TRBV9, the J call TRBJ2-1; TRBD2 aligns across 8 bases. Looked up from germline, CDR1 is SGDLS and CDR2 is YYNGEE. The V segment lost 4 bases and the J segment 0 bases; nucleotides outside the gene matches: 3. The CDR3 is 15 residues long. The CDR3 nucleotides read TGTGCCAGCAGCCCTAGCGGGCACTCCTACAATGAGCAGTTCTTC. It translates to CASSPSGHSYNEQFF.

The table lists this clone with a count of one. The V gene is TRBV27, the J gene TRBJ1-3, with 11 bases identical to TRBD1. Trimming at V came to 7 bases and at J to 2 bases, leaving 7 bases not matched to a gene. Germline CDR1 MNHEY, CDR2 SMNVEV (reference sequence). The CDR3 is made up of 16 amino acids. The CDR3 sequence is CASMSGQGATGNTIYF. In DNA, the CDR3 is TGTGCCAGCATGTCCGGACAGGGGGCAACTGGAAACACCATATATTTT.

The chain recombines TRBV9 with TRBJ1-2; TRBD1 is a possible D gene (6 bases). Trimming took 6 bases from V and 4 from J, leaving 16 bases between them. CDR1 and CDR2 from the germline V gene are SGDLS and YYNGEE. CDR3 size: 14 residues. As DNA, the CDR3 is TGTGCCAGCACCGATGATGGGGGCATCTATGGCTACACCTTC. Encoded protein: CASTDDGGIYGYTF.

The chain has TRBV7-3 and TRBJ2-2; D not certain. The V and J ends lost 5 bases and 1 base respectively, with 8 bases between them. Germline lookup yields CDR1 SGHTA and CDR2 FQGTGA. The CDR3 contains 14 residues. As DNA, the CDR3 is TGTGCCAGCAGCAGGGATCTGAACACCGGGGAGCTGTTTTTT. The encoded protein is CASSRDLNTGELFF.

The CDR3 nucleotides are TGTGCCAGCAGTCCTCATCCCGGACACTATGGCTACACCTTC. Translation gives CASSPHPGHYGYTF. The rearrangement joins TRBV28 to TRBJ1-2; D remains unclear. CDR3 length: 14 residues. Germline V CDR1 and CDR2: MDHEN, SYDVKM. Trimming cost V 5 bases and J 3 bases, with 13 bases left between them.